In its sample, the clone carrying this T cell receptor (beta chain) was seen a few times. The source of the sample is a study of regulatory T cells in long-lasting Graves disease. The overall study: Under 3 months of antithyroid drugs had been taken by newly diagnosed Graves' patients.

As to time point: newly diagnosed GD, antithyroid drugs for less than 3 months. PBMC RNA served as the TCR library source. Trimming shortened V by 0 bases and J by 11 bases, and 17 bases separated the two germline ends. The CDR3 extends over 14 amino acids. CDR1 DFQATT and CDR2 SNEGSKA come from the germline V gene (reference sequence). Both iRepertoire HTBI primers and Arm-PCR of CDR3 regions were used to build the TCR beta libraries. MiXCR, run by TCRdb on the multiplex PCR reads, gives a single entry per CDR3 protein. This sample has about 530,000 distinct CDR3 sequences; roughly 15% occur once, and the top ten carry approximately 25%. These data were also reused for a study on T cells in Graves' hyperthyroidism and ophthalmopathy.

Sample: peripheral blood mononuclear cells (PBMCs), taken at new diagnosis, from a patient treated with antithyroid drugs. This receptor was taken from a woman between 40 and 65 years old with Graves disease. The chain combines TRBV20-1 with TRBJ1-5; D is undetermined. Here the CDR3 reads CSARDPSGPEAQHF. In DNA, the CDR3 is TGCAGTGCTAGAGATCCCTCCGGACCAGAGGCCCAGCATTTT.